This TCR beta chain was identified in a study of CD8 T cells in Susac syndrome. Random hexamers were used to reverse transcribe the RNA input (0.5 to 1 ug). Across 54 Vbeta and 13 Jbeta, immunoSEQ multiplex PCR amplified TCR beta CDR3. TCRdb called the immunoSEQ multiplex PCR reads again in MiXCR, with one record for every CDR3 protein. The sample has 200,000 to 250,000 distinct CDR3 sequences, over 90% seen once. This CDR3 region has 16 residues. V dropped 4 bases and J dropped 5; count of bases not matched to a gene: 7. Germline V CDR1 and CDR2: MNHNS, SASEGT. The chain has TRBV6-1 and TRBJ2-5, with TRBD2 matching over 13 bases. The TCR was taken from a human donor with multiple sclerosis. The specimen was CD4+ T cells from PBMCs. The DNA for the CDR3 is TGTGCCAGCAGTGGACTAGCGGGGGGCTTCCGGGAGACCCAGTACTTC. It codes for CASSGLAGGFRETQYF.